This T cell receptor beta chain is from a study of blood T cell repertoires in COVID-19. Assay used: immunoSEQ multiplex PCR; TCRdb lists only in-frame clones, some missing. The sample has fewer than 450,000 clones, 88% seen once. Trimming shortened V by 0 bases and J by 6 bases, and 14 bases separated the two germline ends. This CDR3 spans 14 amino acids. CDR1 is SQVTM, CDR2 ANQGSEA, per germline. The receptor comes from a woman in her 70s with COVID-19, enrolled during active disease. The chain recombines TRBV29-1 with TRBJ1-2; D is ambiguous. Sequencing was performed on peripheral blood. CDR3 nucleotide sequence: TGCAGCGTTGAAGATCTGGGAGGGTCTCATGGCTACACCTTC. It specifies CSVEDLGGSHGYTF. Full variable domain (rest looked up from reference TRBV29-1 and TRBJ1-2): SAVISQKPSRDICQRGTSLTIQCQVDSQVTMMFWYRQQPGQSLTLIATANQGSEATYESGFVIDKFPISRPNLTFSTLTVSNMSPEDSSIYLCSVEDLGGSHGYTFGSGTRLTVV.